The 11 T cell receptor beta chains presented below share a single source sample, sequenced in a study of cytomegalovirus exposure and HLA in healthy donors. The PCR was carried out with 60 Vbeta primers and 13 Jbeta primers. This table comes from immunoSEQ multiplex PCR, and its TCRdb copy is limited to in-frame clones, with some not included. The data contain 100,000 or so clones, around 84% of them singletons. The sequenced sample consisted of PBMCs. These receptors were taken from a woman between 18 and 29 years old in good health and CMV-seronegative.

This chain uses TRBV7-8 with TRBJ2-5; D unresolved. V lost 4 bases, J lost 2 bases, and 8 bases lay in between. The CDR3 spans 13 residues. Per the germline V gene, CDR1 is SGHVS and CDR2 is FQNEAQ. The CDR3 loop reads CASSSGSQETQYF. CDR3 nucleotide sequence: TGTGCCAGCAGCTCGGGTTCACAAGAGACCCAGTACTTC.

The genes are TRBV11-3 and TRBJ2-7; D is ambiguous. Germline CDR1 SGHNT, CDR2 YENEEA. This CDR3 contains 13 residues. Trimming shortened V by 6 bases and J by 1 base, and 10 bases separated the two germline ends. The CDR3 DNA reads TGTGCCAGCAGTTCTACTGAGTCCTACGAGCAGTACTTC. Translated: CASSSTESYEQYF. The whole variable domain, remainder taken from reference TRBV11-3 and TRBJ2-7, is EAGVVQSPRYKIIEKKQPVAFWCNPISGHNTLYWYLQNLGQGPELLIRYENEEAVDDSQLPKDRFSAERLKGVDSTLKIQPAELGDSAVYLCASSSTESYEQYFGPGTRLTVT.

This clone turned up a few times. V is TRBV5-1 and J is TRBJ1-3; a weak D match, TRBD1 (5 bases). Looked up from germline, CDR1 is SGHRS and CDR2 is YFSETQ. Deletions cut 3 bases from V and 3 bases from J, with 10 bases between. The CDR3 runs to 14 residues. The CDR3 nucleotides are TGCGCCAGCAGCTCTACAGGTGGTGGAAACACCATATATTTT. Protein sequence: CASSSTGGGNTIYF.

V and J are TRBV5-4 and TRBJ2-1; tentatively, D is TRBD2 (6 bases). The CDR3 length is 14 residues. V was trimmed by 1 base and J by 5 bases, leaving 10 bases between them. Germline V lookup: CDR1 SGHNT, CDR2 YYREEE (reference sequence). The CDR3 region has the DNA TGTGCCAGCAGCTTGCCGACGGGAGACAATGAGCAGTTCTTC. It specifies CASSLPTGDNEQFF.

This clone was detected only once. The chain employs TRBV7-9 and TRBJ2-5; 9 bases line up with TRBD1. The J call is doubtful: the DNA matches TRBJ2-7 better. The CDR3 length is 14 residues. Germline V lookup: CDR1 SEHNR, CDR2 FQNEAQ (reference sequence). The CDR3 here is CASSVTGGLNEQYF. In DNA form, the CDR3 reads TGTGCCAGCAGTGTGACAGGGGGGTTAAACGAGCAGTACTTC.

This chain uses TRBV27 with TRBJ2-1; 9 nucleotides agree with TRBD1. With V trimmed by 4 bases and J by 9 bases, 10 bases remained unmatched. Germline CDR1 reads MNHEY; CDR2 reads SMNVEV (reference sequence). This CDR3 comprises 15 residues. Written as DNA, the CDR3 is TGTGCCAGCAGTTCGCGACTCACAGGGGGCAGTGAGCAGTTCTTC. Translating it yields CASSSRLTGGSEQFF.

Only one count was recorded for this clone. The chain links TRBV11-3 to TRBJ2-3; no firm D call. The CDR3 spans 14 residues. Germline V lookup: CDR1 SGHNT, CDR2 YENEEA. V was pared by 5 bases and J by 5 bases, with 14 bases between. This CDR3 reads CASSPTPSGDTQYF. CDR3 DNA sequence: TGTGCCAGCAGCCCTACCCCTTCTGGAGATACGCAGTATTTT.

This chain uses TRBV28 with TRBJ1-4; a possible D gene is TRBD1 (6 bases). Germline V gene data show CDR1 as MDHEN and CDR2 as SYDVKM. This CDR3 is built from 15 residues. The V gene lost 4 bases and the J gene lost 4 bases, with 13 bases spanning the gap. CDR3 region: CASSSNRADNEKLFF. CDR3 in DNA: TGTGCCAGCAGTTCTAACAGGGCCGATAATGAAAAACTGTTTTTT.

The gene calls are TRBV5-1 and TRBJ2-2; TRBD2 is a possible D gene (6 bases). V lost 2 bases to trimming and J lost 0 bases, with 14 bases between them. This CDR3 has 17 residues. Germline CDR1 reads SGHRS; CDR2 reads YFSETQ. CDR3 amino acids: CASSFRGTRANTGELFF. CDR3 sequence (DNA): TGCGCCAGCAGCTTCCGGGGGACCAGGGCGAACACCGGGGAGCTGTTTTTT.

The rearrangement links TRBV28 to TRBJ1-5; TRBD1 aligns across 9 bases. This CDR3 contains 14 residues. V trimming: 7 bases; J trimming: 7 bases; junction bases outside the gene matches: 8. Germline CDR1 and CDR2: MDHEN and SYDVKM. For the CDR3, the DNA is TGTGCCAGCACACAGGGGGCCCCCAGGCAGCCCCAGCATTTT. Protein sequence: CASTQGAPRQPQHF.

This clone was detected a few times. V is TRBV28 and J is TRBJ1-4, with D tentatively TRBD1 (5 bases). The CDR3 runs 12 residues. Germline assignment: CDR1 MDHEN and CDR2 SYDVKM. V gave up 7 bases and J gave up 7 bases, with 10 bases separating them. The CDR3 DNA sequence: TGTGCCAGCAAGGGGATGGGTGAAAAACTGTTTTTT. Residues: CASKGMGEKLFF.